These 26 T cell receptor beta chains came from one sample sequenced in a study of T-cell memory formation after mild COVID-19. TCRdb re-called the 5' RACE reads with MiXCR, one entry per CDR3 protein. The data show approximately 400,000 distinct CDR3 sequences, with around 24% seen just once and around 9.5% held by the top ten. The source material was PBMCs or a T cell subset sorted from them (not recorded which). The receptors come from an adult woman who had mild COVID-19 (a few samples of this study predate the infection). Cell type and time point are not known.

The rearrangement uses TRBV30 and TRBJ2-1, with D possibly being TRBD1 (5 bases). With 5 bases removed from V and 3 bases from J, the gap between germline ends came to 11 bases. Germline CDR1 is GTSNPN and CDR2 is SVGIG (reference sequence). CDR3 length equals 13 residues. CDR3 bases: TGTGCCTGGGACAGTGAAAACTACAATGAGCAGTTCTTC. It codes for CAWDSENYNEQFF.

V gene TRBV12-3 or TRBV12-4 combines with J gene TRBJ1-1, with D possibly TRBD1 on 5 matching bases. The CDR3 length is 12 residues. The V and J ends lost 7 bases and 11 bases respectively, with 17 bases between them. CDR3 loop: CASTPWGSEAFF. The CDR3 nucleotides are TGTGCCAGCACCCCGTGGGGGAGCGAGGCTTTCTTT.

The CDR3 reads CASSRKREAFYEQYF. CDR3 in DNA: TGCGCCAGCAGCCGAAAGCGGGAGGCCTTCTACGAGCAGTACTTC. The chain has TRBV23-1 and TRBJ2-7; 9 bases are a match to TRBD2. TRBV23-1 is sorted into the ORF group, with uncertain function. The CDR3 contains 15 residues. Germline trimming cut 6 bases from V and 3 bases from J; bases unmatched to any gene: 9.

This clonotype has only a few counts. The chain combines TRBV2 with TRBJ2-1, with D unresolved. Germline CDR1 is SNHLY and CDR2 is FYNNEI. Trimming cost V 2 bases and J 9 bases, with 5 bases left between them. This CDR3 region has 11 residues. The CDR3 nucleotides are TGTGCCAGCAGTGAATGGGGTGAGCAGTTCTTC. Translation gives CASSEWGEQFF.

This clonotype was seen a few times. V and J are TRBV29-1 and TRBJ2-7; D call uncertain. The CDR3 is made up of 14 amino acids. The V end lost 4 bases, the J end lost 3 bases, and 16 bases lay between the germline ends. The germline CDR1 and CDR2 sequences are SQVTM and ANQGSEA. The CDR3 region has the DNA TGCAGCGTTGTTAGACTTAAAGGATACTACGAGCAGTACTTC. Amino acids: CSVVRLKGYYEQYF.

The V and J genes are TRBV11-2 and TRBJ1-1; the D gene is possibly TRBD1 (5 bases). V was cut by 1 base and J by 7 bases, with 10 bases left in between. Per germline, CDR1 SGHAT and CDR2 FQNNGV. The CDR3 length is 13 residues. The CDR3 sequence is CASSLGDRLEAFF. In DNA, the CDR3 is TGTGCCAGCAGCTTAGGGGACCGCCTTGAAGCTTTCTTT.

This clonotype was recorded a few times. The J gene is TRBJ1-6, the V gene TRBV5-1, with 8 bases lining up with TRBD1. The germline V gene has CDR1 SGHRS and CDR2 YFSETQ. There are 16 residues in the CDR3. After removal of 4 bases from V and 6 bases from J, the junction contained 9 bases not matched to a gene. CDR3 sequence: CASSRDRSRSNSPLHF. In DNA form, the CDR3 reads TGCGCCAGCAGCCGGGACAGGTCAAGAAGTAATTCACCCCTCCACTTT.

V and J are TRBV20-1 and TRBJ2-7; 7 bases agree with TRBD1. Germline V CDR1 and CDR2: DFQATT, SNEGSKA (reference sequence). The CDR3 sequence is 14 residues long. Trimming removed 5 bases from V and 3 bases from J; junction bases left unmatched: 10. This CDR3 reads CSAQTTGQNYEQYF. The CDR3 nucleotides are TGCAGTGCTCAGACCACGGGACAGAACTACGAGCAGTACTTC.

The chain couples TRBV9 to TRBJ1-6; D is ambiguous. The V gene lost 3 bases and the J gene lost 8 bases, with 15 bases spanning the gap. Germline CDR1 SGDLS, CDR2 YYNGEE. The CDR3 extends over 15 amino acids. CDR3 sequence (DNA): TGTGCCAGCAGCGCCGGACCCACGGCTGATTCACCCCTCCACTTT. Translation: CASSAGPTADSPLHF.

This clonotype was recorded a few times. The chain employs TRBV6-5 and TRBJ2-3; D remains unclear. The germline V and J ends were trimmed by 2 bases and 0 bases, with 9 bases remaining between them. The germline V gene has CDR1 MNHEY and CDR2 SVGAGI. The length of the CDR3 is 15 residues. The CDR3: CASSYSTASTDTQYF. CDR3 coding DNA: TGTGCCAGCAGTTACAGTACAGCTAGCACAGATACGCAGTATTTT.

There are a few counts of this clonotype. This chain joins TRBV5-6 and TRBJ2-1; D uncertain. V was cut by 0 bases and J by 0 bases, with 7 bases left in between. The CDR3 is 15 amino acids. The V gene's germline CDR1 is SGHDT and CDR2 YYEEEE. CDR3 in amino acids: CASSLARSSYNEQFF. The CDR3 nucleotides are TGTGCCAGCAGCTTGGCCCGGAGCTCCTACAATGAGCAGTTCTTC.

The chain links TRBV6-6 to TRBJ2-3; TRBD1 agrees at 7 bases. CDR3 size: 14 residues. Trimming at V came to 6 bases and at J to 6 bases, leaving 9 bases not matched to a gene. Germline CDR1 is MNHNY and CDR2 is SVGAGI (reference sequence). CDR3: CASRYRTGSDTQYF. The CDR3, as DNA: TGTGCCAGCAGATACAGGACAGGCTCTGATACGCAGTATTTT.

This clonotype has just a few counts. J is TRBJ1-2 and V is TRBV4-2, with 10 positions matching TRBD1. Germline V gives CDR1 LGHNA, CDR2 YNFKEQ. The V segment lost 0 bases and the J segment 7 bases; nucleotides outside the gene matches: 5. This CDR3 is 15 amino acids long. The CDR3 DNA sequence: TGTGCCAGCAGCCAAGAAGCCCGGGACAGGGGTGGCTACACCTTC. This sequence encodes CASSQEARDRGGYTF.

This clonotype was observed a handful of times. The chain uses TRBV6-5 and TRBJ2-5; D is possibly TRBD2 (6 bases). Germline V gives CDR1 MNHEY, CDR2 SVGAGI. V was cut by 7 bases and J by 5 bases, with 14 bases left in between. The length of the CDR3 is 13 residues. The CDR3 here is CASTSGSGETQYF. CDR3 nucleotides: TGTGCCAGCACCTCCGGGAGTGGGGAGACCCAGTACTTC.

This chain joins TRBV20-1 and TRBJ2-1; 11 bases map to TRBD2. Trimming cost V 0 bases and J 8 bases; bases outside gene matches: 9. Germline V gene sequence: CDR1 DFQATT, CDR2 SNEGSKA (reference sequence). This CDR3 is built from 16 residues. This CDR3 is CSARDGTSGGGDEQFF. CDR3 nucleotides: TGCAGTGCTAGAGATGGTACTAGCGGGGGAGGGGATGAGCAGTTCTTC.

Worth noting for this clonotype: A read error is likely, as this CDR3 ends without the conserved phenylalanine or tryptophan. Written as DNA, the CDR3 is TGTGCCAGCAGCTTAGTGACAGGGGGGGTCTCGAGCAATCAGCCCCAGCATATT. The encoded protein is CASSLVTGGVSSNQPQHI. The V call is TRBV7-2, the J call TRBJ1-5; 9 bases match TRBD1. The germline V gene has CDR1 SGHTA and CDR2 FQGNSA. The CDR3 sequence is 18 residues long. J gave up 1 base and V 1 base, and 8 bases lay outside the gene matches.

The chain links TRBV15 to TRBJ1-5, with 7 nucleotides matching TRBD1. Germline trimming cut 5 bases from V and 4 bases from J; bases unmatched to any gene: 8. The CDR3 sequence is 15 residues long. Per the germline V gene, CDR1 is LNHNV and CDR2 is YYDKDF (reference sequence). CDR3 coding DNA: TGTGCCACCAGCGCGACCCGGGACAGAAATCAGCCCCAGCATTTT. Protein sequence: CATSATRDRNQPQHF.

For the CDR3, the DNA is TGTGCCAGCAGCTCGACTAGCGGAGATACGCAGTATTTT. This gives the protein CASSSTSGDTQYF. J is TRBJ2-3 and V is TRBV5-5; 9 nucleotides align to TRBD2. Per germline, CDR1 SGHKS and CDR2 YYEKEE (reference sequence). There are 13 residues in the CDR3. Trimming cost V 3 bases and J 5 bases; bases outside gene matches: 1.

V gene TRBV7-6 combines with J gene TRBJ2-1; possibly TRBD1 for D (6 bases). Germline assignment: CDR1 SGHVS and CDR2 FNYEAQ. The ends were cut back, 1 base at V and 7 bases at J, with 17 bases in the middle. The CDR3 runs to 16 residues. This CDR3 is CASSLGTVGQGNEQFF. The CDR3, as DNA: TGTGCCAGCAGCTTAGGGACAGTTGGGCAGGGTAATGAGCAGTTCTTC.

This clonotype came up a few times. J is TRBJ2-6 and V is TRBV2; D gene uncertain. Trimming stripped 8 bases from V and 0 bases from J, with 14 bases between. The CDR3 has 16 residues. Germline values: CDR1 SNHLY, CDR2 FYNNEI. In DNA, the CDR3 is TGTGCCAGCTGGAGTCTTCCGAGCTCTGGGGCCAACGTCCTGACTTTC. This sequence encodes CASWSLPSSGANVLTF.

This clonotype was counted only a few times. This chain joins TRBV11-2 and TRBJ2-3, with D unresolved. The V and J ends lost 5 bases and 1 base respectively, with 16 bases between them. CDR3 size: 16 residues. From germline, CDR1 is SGHAT and CDR2 FQNNGV. The CDR3: CASSRTILVGTDTQYF. The CDR3 DNA is TGTGCCAGCAGCCGGACGATCCTAGTCGGCACAGATACGCAGTATTTT.

This clonotype was counted a few times. This chain joins TRBV15 and TRBJ2-3, with unresolved D. Trimming cost V 1 base and J 4 bases, with 3 bases left between them. This CDR3 is built from 12 residues. The V gene's germline CDR1 is LNHNV and CDR2 YYDKDF (reference sequence). As DNA, the CDR3 is TGTGCCACCAGCAGAGCCCCAGATACGCAGTATTTT. The encoded protein is CATSRAPDTQYF. The full variable domain, its missing parts supplied by reference TRBV15 and TRBJ2-3, is DAMVIQNPRYQVTQFGKPVTLSCSQTLNHNVMYWYQQKSSQAPKLLFHYYDKDFNNEADTPDNFQSRRPNTSFCFLDIRSPGLGDTAMYLCATSRAPDTQYFGPGTRLTVL.

This clonotype was seen only a few times. The chain carries TRBV4-1 and TRBJ2-7; 10 bases agree with TRBD2. From germline, CDR1 is MGHRA and CDR2 YSYEKL. With 0 bases clipped from V and 4 bases from J, the junction kept 6 bases outside the gene matches. The CDR3 is 16 residues long. The CDR3 region has the DNA TGCGCCAGCAGCCAAGACTTCAGCGGGAGGGGGTACGAGCAGTACTTC. Its translation: CASSQDFSGRGYEQYF.

The chain employs TRBV11-2 and TRBJ1-1; D is ambiguous. The germline CDR1 and CDR2 sequences are SGHAT and FQNNGV. The CDR3 extends over 13 amino acids. Deletions cut 5 bases from V and 1 base from J, with 8 bases between. CDR3 sequence (DNA): TGTGCCAGCAGCCGACCAGAGAACACTGAAGCTTTCTTT. Encoded protein: CASSRPENTEAFF.

This rearrangement joins TRBV5-6 to TRBJ2-7; a weak D match, TRBD1 (9 bases). Looked up from germline, CDR1 is SGHDT and CDR2 is YYEEEE. V lost 4 bases, J lost 6 bases, and 20 bases lay in between. CDR3 size: 15 residues. CDR3 residues: CASSAGGQGQREQYF. CDR3 sequence (DNA): TGTGCCAGCAGCGCGGGGGGACAGGGTCAACGCGAGCAGTACTTC.

This clonotype was counted only a few times. V gene TRBV5-1 combines with J gene TRBJ2-3; 10 bases line up with TRBD2. CDR1 is SGHRS and CDR2 is YFSETQ in the germline V gene. This CDR3 comprises 16 residues. V shed 2 bases and J 7 bases; nucleotides not matched to a gene: 10. Here the CDR3 DNA reads TGCGCCAGCAGCTTAATAGCGGGGGGCCCCATGAATACGCAGTATTTT. Translated: CASSLIAGGPMNTQYF.